This passage covers 11 T cell receptor beta chains from one sample sequenced in a study of blood T cell repertoires in COVID-19. Clones were sequenced by immunoSEQ multiplex PCR, and TCRdb holds only the in-frame ones, with some missing. Here the sample spans some 140,000 clones, 85% to 90% being singletons. Sequenced material: peripheral blood. These receptors all come from a human donor in a cohort sampled during active COVID-19.

The J gene is TRBJ2-7, the V gene TRBV5-1; D possibly corresponds to TRBD1 (6 bases). CDR1 is SGHRS and CDR2 is YFSETQ in the germline V gene. V dropped 4 bases and J dropped 0 bases, with 14 bases sitting between them. The CDR3 length is 15 residues. The CDR3 bases are TGCGCCAGCAGCGCGGACAGCGGACTCTCCTACGAGCAGTACTTC. Amino acids: CASSADSGLSYEQYF.

This rearrangement joins TRBV30 to TRBJ2-3; 7 bases match TRBD1. Trimming removed 8 bases from V and 2 bases from J; junction bases left unmatched: 7. This CDR3 has 13 amino acids. CDR1 and CDR2 (germline): GTSNPN, SVGIG (reference sequence). CDR3 region: CASRQGFTDTQYF. CDR3 nucleotides: TGTGCCAGCCGACAGGGATTCACAGATACGCAGTATTTT.

The table lists this clone with a few counts. The J gene is TRBJ2-7, the V gene TRBV7-8; TRBD1 might be the D (5 bases). Germline V gene sequence: CDR1 SGHVS, CDR2 FQNEAQ. V was clipped by 0 bases and J by 7 bases, with 7 bases between them. CDR3 length: 12 residues. The CDR3 bases are TGTGCCAGCAGCTTAGCGGCAGGGGAGCAGTACGTC. This translates into CASSLAAGEQYV.

This chain connects TRBV5-1 to TRBJ2-1, with 10 nucleotides matching TRBD2. CDR1 SGHRS and CDR2 YFSETQ come from the germline V gene. CDR3 size: 15 residues. J lost 8 bases, V lost 7 bases, and 12 bases had no gene match. In DNA, the CDR3 is TGCGCCAGCGTCCGCGCCCTAGCGGGAGATTATGAGCAGTTCTTC. Amino acid sequence: CASVRALAGDYEQFF.

The V call is TRBV6-1, the J call TRBJ1-2; 7 positions match TRBD1. Germline CDR1 reads MNHNS; CDR2 reads SASEGT. With 1 base clipped from V and 4 bases from J, the junction kept 6 bases outside the gene matches. This CDR3 is built from 15 residues. CDR3 region: CASSEDGQAFYGYTF. The CDR3 DNA is TGTGCCAGCAGTGAAGACGGACAGGCCTTCTATGGCTACACCTTC.

The chain links TRBV27 to TRBJ1-1, with a tentative D call TRBD1 (6 bases). Looked up from germline, CDR1 is MNHEY and CDR2 is SMNVEV (reference sequence). CDR3 length: 15 residues. The germline V and J ends were trimmed by 6 bases and 5 bases, with 19 bases remaining between them. The CDR3 loop reads CASRPVGGAKTEAFF. CDR3 nucleotide sequence: TGTGCCAGCAGGCCAGTGGGGGGGGCGAAAACTGAAGCTTTCTTT.

The genes are TRBV19 and TRBJ1-1, with unresolved D. Trimming removed 3 bases from V and 10 bases from J, with 9 bases in between. This CDR3 region has 11 residues. Germline CDR1 and CDR2: LNHDA and SQIVND (reference sequence). The CDR3: CASSIGVGAFF. CDR3 bases: TGTGCCAGTAGTATCGGGGTAGGAGCTTTCTTT.

The chain links TRBV5-4 to TRBJ2-3, with 10 bases identical to TRBD2. The CDR3 has 16 amino acids. Germline values: CDR1 SGHNT, CDR2 YYREEE (reference sequence). Trimming took 2 bases from V and 4 from J; bases not matched to a gene: 7. The CDR3 here is CASSFPSGRRADTQYF. CDR3 DNA: TGTGCCAGCAGCTTCCCTAGCGGGAGACGGGCAGATACGCAGTATTTT.

V usage is TRBV7-2 and J usage is TRBJ2-5, with 8 bases aligning to TRBD2. There are 12 residues in the CDR3. J lost 14 bases, V lost 5 bases, and 10 bases had no gene match. Germline V gene lookup returns CDR1 SGHTA and CDR2 FQGNSA. The CDR3 reads CASSPGGTVFYF. The CDR3 bases are TGTGCCAGCAGCCCGGGGGGGACGGTCTTTTACTTC. Full variable domain (remainder filled in from reference TRBV7-2 and TRBJ2-5): GAGVSQSPSNKVTEKGKDVELRCDPISGHTALYWYRQSLGQGLEFLIYFQGNSAPDKSGLPSDRFSAERTGGSVSTLTIQRTQQEDSAVYLCASSPGGTVFYFGPGTRLLVL.

This sequence joins TRBV15 and TRBJ2-5; 10 bases map to TRBD2. The junction had 12 bases not matched to a gene; V was cut back by 5 bases and J by 6 bases. Germline V gives CDR1 LNHNV, CDR2 YYDKDF (reference sequence). The CDR3 has 16 residues. The CDR3: CATSGRLAGELQTQYF. CDR3 coding DNA: TGTGCCACCAGCGGGCGCCTAGCGGGAGAGCTGCAGACCCAGTACTTC.

The chain recombines TRBV15 with TRBJ2-3, with D unresolved. Trimming left V 5 bases short and J 3 bases short, with 12 bases between. This CDR3 has 14 residues. Looked up from germline, CDR1 is LNHNV and CDR2 is YYDKDF (reference sequence). The CDR3 DNA is TGTGCCACCAGCGCGGAATATTCGACAGATACGCAGTATTTT. This codes for CATSAEYSTDTQYF.